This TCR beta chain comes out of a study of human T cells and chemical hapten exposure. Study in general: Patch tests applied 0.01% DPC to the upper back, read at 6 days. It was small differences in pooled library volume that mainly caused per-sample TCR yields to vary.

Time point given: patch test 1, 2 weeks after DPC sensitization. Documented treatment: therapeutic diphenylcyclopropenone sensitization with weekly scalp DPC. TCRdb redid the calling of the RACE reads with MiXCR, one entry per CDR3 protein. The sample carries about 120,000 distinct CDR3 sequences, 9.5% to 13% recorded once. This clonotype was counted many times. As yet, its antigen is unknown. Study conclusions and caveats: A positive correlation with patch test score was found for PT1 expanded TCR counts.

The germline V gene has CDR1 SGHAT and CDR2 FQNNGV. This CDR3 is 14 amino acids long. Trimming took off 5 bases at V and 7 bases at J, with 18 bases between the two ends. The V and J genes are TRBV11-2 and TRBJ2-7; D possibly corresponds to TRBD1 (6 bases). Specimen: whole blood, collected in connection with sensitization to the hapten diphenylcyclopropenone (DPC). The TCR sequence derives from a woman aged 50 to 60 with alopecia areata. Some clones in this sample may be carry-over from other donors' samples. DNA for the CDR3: TGTGCCAGCAGCCCCCCCAAGGGGGAGTGGGAGCAGTACTTC. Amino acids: CASSPPKGEWEQYF.